Here is one T cell receptor (beta chain) with its context. Its matching antigen is unknown. This sample stems from a study of T cell repertoires in cytomegalovirus infection. Looking at the study overall: In the study, CMV epitopes included recently identified HLA-C-restricted and well-studied HLA-B-restricted ones. Public TCR beta signatures indicated both CMV infection and matching HLA type.

TCRdb re-called the reads with MiXCR, one entry per CDR3 protein. The repertoire holds about 920,000 distinct CDR3 sequences, with about a third as singletons. The CDR3 is 15 residues long. V was cut by 3 bases and J by 2 bases, with 11 bases left in between. General study findings and limits: The response measured ex vivo was dominated by TCR beta clonotypes (HLA-C-restricted and CMV-specific). Summed frequency of public TCR beta families distinguished CMV carriers with the relevant HLA.

The receptor comes from a human donor in good health (CMV status not recorded). Some clones in this sample may be carry-over from other donors' samples. The material was cultured CD8+ T cells from PBMCs, obtained from culture after CMV antigen stimulation. The V and J genes are TRBV12-3 or TRBV12-4 and TRBJ2-1, with D tentatively TRBD2 (6 bases). CDR3 in amino acids: CASSFGTPPYNEQFF. The CDR3 region has the DNA TGTGCCAGCAGTTTCGGGACTCCCCCCTACAATGAGCAGTTCTTC.